This T cell receptor beta chain comes out of a study of spatial heterogeneity in lung cancer. Documented time point: sample taken at primary tumor resection. Tumor, nontumor lung or frozen PBMC supplied whole RNA, sequenced without sorting. TCRdb re-called the 5' RACE reads through MiXCR, storing one row per CDR3 protein. The sample includes roughly 49,000 distinct CDR3 sequences, approximately 7% of them seen just once. Trimming removed 4 bases from V and 2 bases from J, with 11 bases in between. The CDR3 extends over 14 amino acids. CDR1 is SGDLS, CDR2 YYNGEE, per germline. The table lists this clonotype with many counts.

This clonotype was sampled from a female donor with early-stage non-small cell lung cancer. The material was PBMCs, obtained at surgery. The genes are TRBV9 and TRBJ2-3; the D call may be TRBD1 or TRBD2 (5 bases each). The DNA of the CDR3 is TGTGCCAGCAGCCCGGGACCAAACACAGATACGCAGTATTTT. Protein product: CASSPGPNTDTQYF.